The rows below give T cell receptor beta chains drawn from one sample of a study of neoadjuvant anti-PD-1 for oral cavity cancer. Profiling relied on immunoSEQ multiplex PCR, and the TCRdb table lists in-frame clones only, not all of them. The table lists some 33,000 clones, roughly 89% of them singletons. The sequenced sample was PBMCs, obtained before nivolumab (anti-PD-1) treatment. Receptors originate from a person aged 35-79 years with oral cavity squamous cell carcinoma. Each CDR3 is given with its conserved first and last residue. The order of the fields is V gene, clone size, J gene, D gene, CDR3 DNA, CDR3 protein. A D gene is named only where the DNA matches it firmly. The listing skips clone size in some rows; elsewhere it reads once, few, many or a size class.

TRBV7-9,.,TRBJ1-6,.,TGTGCCAGCAGCTTAGGATCAGCTAATAATTCACCCCTCCACTTT,CASSLGSANNSPLHF
TRBV2,.,TRBJ2-3,TRBD1,TGTGCCAGCAGCGCGGACAGGGCCACAGATACGCAGTATTTT,CASSADRATDTQYF
TRBV5-1,.,TRBJ2-6,.,TGCGCCAGCAGCCTCGCCCATTCTGGGGCCAACGTCCTGACTTTC,CASSLAHSGANVLTF
TRBV5-4,.,TRBJ1-1,.,TGTGCCAGCAGCTTGGACAGCCTAAACACTGAAGCTTTCTTT,CASSLDSLNTEAFF
TRBV6-6,.,TRBJ1-2,.,TGTGCCAGCAGTTACGAAGACTCGTTTAACTATGGCTACACCTTC,CASSYEDSFNYGYTF
TRBV2,once,TRBJ1-2,.,TGTGCCAGCAGTGAAAACGGGCTTCACTATGGCTACACCTTC,CASSENGLHYGYTF
TRBV7-9,.,TRBJ2-1,.,TGTGCCAGCAGCGTCAACAGGGTCTCCTACAATGAGCAGTTCTTC,CASSVNRVSYNEQFF
TRBV27,.,TRBJ1-5,TRBD1,TGTGCCAGCAGCCCGGACAGGGGTTATCAGCCCCAGCATTTT,CASSPDRGYQPQHF
TRBV14,.,TRBJ1-2,.,TGTGCCAGCAGCCAAGATGGTCAGAACTATGGCTACACCTTC,CASSQDGQNYGYTF
TRBV14,.,TRBJ1-1,TRBD1,TGTGCCAGCAGCCAAAGAGACAGGGGCCAAGCTTTCTTT,CASSQRDRGQAFF
TRBV5-1,.,TRBJ2-7,TRBD1,TGCGCCAGCAGCTTGGCCCCCCCCGGGACAGTTTCCTACGAGCAGTACTTC,CASSLAPPGTVSYEQYF
TRBV30,.,TRBJ1-5,.,TGTGCCTGGAGCCACGGGAGAGGTTGGAATTACAATCAGCCCCAGCATTTT,CAWSHGRGWNYNQPQHF
TRBV18,.,TRBJ1-6,.,TGTGCCAGCTCACCAAGGGGGGCTCCTGACTATTCACCCCTCCACTTT,CASSPRGAPDYSPLHF
TRBV18,.,TRBJ1-2,.,TGTGCCAGCCGCACAGGAGGCGAAAACTATGGCTACACCTTC,CASRTGGENYGYTF
TRBV7-2,.,TRBJ1-4,.,TGTGCCAGCAGCCCCGGAGTCTTACTTAATGAAAAACTGTTTTTT,CASSPGVLLNEKLFF
TRBV21-1,.,TRBJ2-3,.,TGTGCCAGCAGCAATCTACCCACAGATACGCAGTATTTT,CASSNLPTDTQYF
TRBV6-1,.,TRBJ2-7,TRBD2,TGTGCCAGCAGTGTAGGGACTAGCGGCACCTACGAGCAGTACTTC,CASSVGTSGTYEQYF
TRBV7-9,.,TRBJ2-1,TRBD2,TGTGCCAGCAGCCGGCGGGAGGGGGCAACCTACAATGAGCAGTTCTTC,CASSRREGATYNEQFF
TRBV4-1,.,TRBJ1-2,TRBD1,TGCGCCAGCAGCCCGGGACAGGGGGACTATGGCTACACCTTC,CASSPGQGDYGYTF
TRBV2,.,TRBJ1-1,.,TGTGCCAGTGTATTGAACACTGAAGCTTTCTTT,CASVLNTEAFF
TRBV29-1,.,TRBJ2-1,TRBD1,TGCAGCGTTGCATCACCGGGACAGGGGAAAAGGAATGAGCAGTTCTTC,CSVASPGQGKRNEQFF
TRBV5-5,.,TRBJ2-1,TRBD1,TGTGCCAGCAGCTTAGAACAGGGGGCATTTGATGAGCAGTTCTTC,CASSLEQGAFDEQFF
TRBV28,.,TRBJ1-5,.,TGTGCCACCCGGGGGAGCAATCAGCCCCAGCATTTT,CATRGSNQPQHF
TRBV7-3,once,TRBJ1-3,TRBD1,TGTGCCAGCAGCTTAAGCGGACAGGGCTCTGGAAACACCATATATTTT,CASSLSGQGSGNTIYF
TRBV4-1,few,TRBJ1-3,.,TGCGCCAGCAGCCTAACACCAGACCTAAACACCATATATTTT,CASSLTPDLNTIYF
TRBV15,.,TRBJ2-5,TRBD2,TGTGCCACCAGCAGAGGGTTGGGCGGGACTAAAGAGGAGACCCAGTACTTC,CATSRGLGGTKEETQYF
TRBV29-1,.,TRBJ1-2,.,TGCAGCGTTGAAGATACGGGGAACTATGGCTACACCTTC,CSVEDTGNYGYTF